The T cell receptor (beta chain) under discussion was sequenced for a study of T cell responses to AZD1222 COVID-19 vaccine. This clone showed up just once. What it binds is unknown. The assay was immunoSEQ multiplex PCR, and TCRdb's table has in-frame clones only and misses some. The sample yields approximately 100,000 clones, roughly 87% seen once. The CDR3 extends over 15 amino acids. Trimming pared 2 bases from V and 4 bases from J, leaving 15 bases between. Germline V gives CDR1 ENHRY, CDR2 SYGVKD. Study-wide findings and caveats: Unmutated variant regions are reportedly targeted by nearly half of spike-specific TCRs. Possibly, clonal diversity was underestimated; donors were largely white British and included more females.

Specimen: peripheral blood, collected on day 0 of AZD1222 vaccination. This receptor was obtained from an adult in good health. The rearrangement links TRBV10-3 to TRBJ2-7, with D possibly matching TRBD2 (6 bases). The CDR3 spells CAISEGASETYEQYF. The CDR3 DNA reads TGTGCCATCAGTGAGGGGGCTAGCGAGACTTACGAGCAGTACTTC.